The entry below gives a single T cell receptor (beta chain) sequence along with its context. Germline V gene lookup returns CDR1 GTSNPN and CDR2 SVGIG (reference sequence). V dropped 0 bases and J dropped 10 bases, with 18 bases sitting between them. The CDR3 covers 14 residues. The data were taken from a study of Ad26.COV2.S vaccination and SARS-CoV-2 variants. The treatment is: roughly 20 received Ad26.COV2.S at low or high dose, single or two shots; a few received placebo; per-sample allocation not given. Day 63 after the first vaccine or placebo injection was the time point for sampling. Repertoires were generated with immunoSEQ multiplex PCR, while TCRdb's copy carries only in-frame clones and drops some. The sample comprises about 480,000 clones, roughly 85% of which are singletons, and around 13% rests with the top ten.

The sample in question was peripheral blood, obtained in a trial of Ad26.COV2.S vaccine versus placebo. This receptor was identified in a person aged 18-60 years who received the Ad26.COV2.S COVID-19 vaccine or a placebo. This chain connects TRBV30 to TRBJ1-1, with D hard to call. CDR3 amino acids: CAWSVLIGTSSAFF. CDR3 DNA sequence: TGTGCCTGGAGTGTACTAATAGGAACAAGCTCAGCTTTCTTT.